This T cell receptor (beta chain) was found in a study of T cell responses to AZD1222 COVID-19 vaccine. Second-dose groups at about 4 or about 12 weeks were pooled. The data were produced by immunoSEQ multiplex PCR, yet TCRdb's version contains in-frame clones alone and is incomplete. The table records about 150,000 clones, about 94% of them present only once. The CDR3 contains 15 residues. CDR1 is SGHAT and CDR2 is FQNNGV in the germline V gene. After removal of 4 bases from V and 0 bases from J, the junction contained 1 base not matched to a gene. Turning to this clone: Its antigen is unidentified.

The study's findings and limits: Donors were largely white British and mainly female; clonal diversity was possibly underestimated. Nearly half of spike-specific TCRs reportedly target variant regions that are unmutated in the B.1.351 and B.1.1.7 variants. Seropositive AZD1222 recipients at baseline numbered only five or six.

The source material was peripheral blood, sampled 28 days after the second AZD1222 dose. This TCR derives from an adult who received the AZD1222 COVID-19 vaccine. The gene calls are TRBV11-2 and TRBJ2-1, with 9 bases identical to TRBD2. The CDR3 region has the DNA TGTGCCAGCAGCTCTAGCGGGAACTCCTACAATGAGCAGTTCTTC. Residues: CASSSSGNSYNEQFF.